Presented here are 17 T cell receptor beta chains from one specimen sequenced in a study of cytomegalovirus exposure and HLA in healthy donors. PCR primers comprised 60 Vbeta and 13 Jbeta primers. Profiled with immunoSEQ multiplex PCR; TCRdb holds only in-frame clones, not every one. The sample lists roughly 170,000 clones, around three quarters occurring once. Input material: PBMCs. The receptor source for this set is a boy aged 10-17 years in good health and CMV-seronegative.

The rearrangement links TRBV7-8 to TRBJ2-7; D not resolved. CDR1 SGHVS and CDR2 FQNEAQ come from the germline V gene. The V gene lost 0 bases and the J gene lost 3 bases, with 9 bases spanning the gap. The CDR3 contains 14 residues. CDR3: CASSLASLDYEQYF. CDR3 sequence (DNA): TGTGCCAGCAGCTTAGCGAGTCTTGACTACGAGCAGTACTTC. Combining the CDR3 with reference TRBV7-8 and TRBJ2-7 gives the whole variable domain GAGVSQSPRYKVAKRGQDVALRCDPISGHVSLFWYQQALGQGPEFLTYFQNEAQLDKSGLPSDRFFAERPEGSVSTLKIQRTQQEDSAVYLCASSLASLDYEQYFGPGTRLTVT.

The chain has TRBV4-2 and TRBJ1-5; D is uncertain. The germline CDR1 and CDR2 sequences are LGHNA and YNFKEQ. The CDR3 loop spans 13 amino acids. V was pared by 0 bases and J by 7 bases, with 7 bases between. CDR3 sequence: CASSQEREQPQHF. The CDR3 nucleotides read TGTGCCAGCAGCCAAGAGAGGGAACAGCCCCAGCATTTT.

The genes are TRBV4-2 and TRBJ1-1, with D maybe TRBD1 (6 bases). Germline V CDR1 and CDR2: LGHNA, YNFKEQ. V lost 1 base and J lost 5, with 14 bases in between. The CDR3 consists of 15 residues. The CDR3 DNA reads as TGTGCCAGCAGCCAAGGGCCCGGGGGGCGGACTGAAGCTTTCTTT. It encodes CASSQGPGGRTEAFF.

The genes are TRBV19 and TRBJ1-4, with D possibly being TRBD1 (5 bases). The CDR3 spans 15 residues. The V gene's germline CDR1 is LNHDA and CDR2 SQIVND (reference sequence). Deletions cut 10 bases from V and 2 bases from J, with 17 bases between. The CDR3 loop is CATRWTGETNEKLFF. CDR3 nucleotide sequence: TGTGCCACCCGGTGGACGGGGGAGACTAATGAAAAACTGTTTTTT.

V gene TRBV11-3 combines with J gene TRBJ2-3; 8 bases align to TRBD1. Germline-derived CDR1 and CDR2 are SGHNT and YENEEA. Trimming removed 7 bases from V and 4 bases from J; junction bases left unmatched: 4. The CDR3 totals 13 residues. This CDR3 is CASNGQGADTQYF. In DNA form, the CDR3 reads TGTGCCAGCAATGGACAGGGCGCAGATACGCAGTATTTT.

The V call is TRBV9, the J call TRBJ2-1; D is possibly TRBD2 (6 bases). Germline loops: CDR1 SGDLS, CDR2 YYNGEE. This CDR3 comprises 16 residues. V was trimmed by 0 bases and J by 3 bases, leaving 13 bases between them. The CDR3 nucleotides read TGTGCCAGCAGCGTAGATGTAAGCGGGTACTACAATGAGCAGTTCTTC. This translates into CASSVDVSGYYNEQFF.

The chain has TRBV5-6 and TRBJ2-4, with D unresolved. Germline assignment: CDR1 SGHDT and CDR2 YYEEEE. Trimming took off 0 bases at V and 0 bases at J, with 7 bases between the two ends. The CDR3 extends over 15 amino acids. The CDR3 sequence is CASSLGRLAKNIQYF. CDR3 nucleotides: TGTGCCAGCAGCTTGGGCAGGTTAGCCAAAAACATTCAGTACTTC.

V is TRBV7-5 and J is TRBJ1-2. TRBV7-5 is a documented pseudogene. The CDR3 runs to 17 residues. CDR3 amino acids: CARSLVFWGGIGYGYTF. For the CDR3, the DNA is TGTGCCAGAAGCTTAGTTTTCTGGGGGGGCATCGGCTATGGCTACACCTTC.

The chain carries TRBV27 and TRBJ2-1, with 11 bases matching TRBD2. In germline, CDR1 is MNHEY, CDR2 SMNVEV (reference sequence). The CDR3 has 17 residues. V trimming: 2 bases; J trimming: 1 base; junction bases outside the gene matches: 4. The CDR3 coding sequence is TGTGCCAGCAGTTTAGGGTCTAGCGGGAGGTCCTACAATGAGCAGTTCTTC. Its translation: CASSLGSSGRSYNEQFF.

This clone was detected only once. The chain couples TRBV6-5 to TRBJ1-2; D unresolved. This CDR3 spans 13 amino acids. The germline CDR1 and CDR2 sequences are MNHEY and SVGAGI. V lost 5 bases and J 7 bases, leaving 14 bases between the germline ends. The CDR3, as DNA: TGTGCCAGCAGTGCCCCCGGGTACGGTGGCTACACCTTC. This encodes CASSAPGYGGYTF.

The genes are TRBV4-1 and TRBJ1-2; D perhaps matches TRBD1 (5 bases). CDR1 and CDR2 from the germline V gene are MGHRA and YSYEKL. This CDR3 is 15 amino acids long. The V and J ends lost 3 bases and 2 bases respectively, with 13 bases between them. The DNA of the CDR3 is TGCGCCAGCAGCCATCCGACAGCCGCCAACTATGGCTACACCTTC. Its translation: CASSHPTAANYGYTF.

This clone occurred a few times. The gene calls are TRBV9 and TRBJ1-5, with a tentative D call TRBD1 (6 bases). Trimming removed 5 bases from V and 1 base from J, with 7 bases in between. This CDR3 contains 13 residues. Germline-derived CDR1 and CDR2 are SGDLS and YYNGEE. The CDR3 DNA follows: TGTGCCAGCAGTCAGGGGAGCAATCAGCCCCAGCATTTT. Residues: CASSQGSNQPQHF.

The chain couples TRBV2 to TRBJ1-5; the match to TRBD1 covers 7 bases. Germline V gene data show CDR1 as SNHLY and CDR2 as FYNNEI. The CDR3 totals 14 residues. The junction had 11 bases not matched to a gene; V was cut back by 8 bases and J by 7 bases. The DNA of the CDR3 is TGTGCCAGCCAGGAACAGGGGTTGGGCCAGCCCCAGCATTTT. Amino acid sequence: CASQEQGLGQPQHF.

The chain has TRBV7-9 and TRBJ2-3; perhaps TRBD2 as D (6 bases). Trimming removed 1 base from V and 6 bases from J, with 14 bases in between. CDR1 SEHNR and CDR2 FQNEAQ come from the germline V gene (reference sequence). The CDR3 consists of 15 residues. In DNA, the CDR3 is TGTGCCAGCAGCTTAGTCTCTGTGAGCGGGGATACGCAGTATTTT. This gives the protein CASSLVSVSGDTQYF.

A few counts support this clone. This chain links TRBV18 with TRBJ2-3; 7 bases line up with TRBD1. Per germline, CDR1 KGHSH and CDR2 LQKENI. This CDR3 spans 15 amino acids. Unmatched junction bases numbered 6, after V lost 3 bases and J lost 3 bases. The DNA for the CDR3 is TGTGCCAGCTCACCGACAGGGCCCAGTACAGATACGCAGTATTTT. It encodes CASSPTGPSTDTQYF.

CDR3 amino acids: CASSPFSGANVLTF. For the CDR3, the DNA is TGTGCCAGCAGCCCATTCTCTGGGGCCAACGTCCTGACTTTC. The J gene is TRBJ2-6, the V gene TRBV6-5; D is uncertain. This CDR3 spans 14 amino acids. V was clipped by 6 bases and J by 0 bases, with 6 bases between them. CDR1 MNHEY and CDR2 SVGAGI come from the germline V gene.

The CDR3, as DNA: TGTGCCAGCAGCTTTTCTTTTGTGGGAGACGAGCAGTACTTC. This codes for CASSFSFVGDEQYF. The V call is TRBV7-9, the J call TRBJ2-5; maybe TRBD2 (5 bases). The DNA end is more similar to TRBJ2-7, so the J call may be wrong. From germline, CDR1 is SEHNR and CDR2 FQNEAQ (reference sequence). The length of the CDR3 is 14 residues.